The clone carrying this TCR beta chain was detected only once. Its antigen is unknown. CDR3 size: 15 residues. The V end lost 0 bases, the J end lost 1 base, and 8 bases lay between the germline ends. Looked up from germline, CDR1 is SGHTA and CDR2 is FQGNSA. The method was immunoSEQ multiplex PCR; TCRdb's version includes in-frame clones alone and lacks a portion of them. The sample consists of 140,000 to 150,000 clones, 80% to 90% of them appearing once. The source of the sample is a study of T cell responses to AZD1222 COVID-19 vaccine. The study, taken as a whole, reports: At baseline, seropositivity was found in only a handful of AZD1222 recipients. Spike-specific TCR repertoires showed rising breadth and depth after two AZD1222 doses. There were mostly white British donors and more females than males, and clonal diversity was possibly underestimated.

The gene calls are TRBV7-2 and TRBJ2-3; D is tentatively TRBD1 or TRBD2 (5 bases each). This TCR derives from an adult in good health. Here the sequenced sample was peripheral blood, taken on day 0 of AZD1222 vaccination. The CDR3 nucleotides read TGTGCCAGCAGCTTAGCTCTGGGGGGCACAGATACGCAGTATTTT. It specifies CASSLALGGTDTQYF.